This TCR beta chain was observed in a study of cytomegalovirus exposure and HLA in healthy donors. Study conclusions and caveats: The study reported that TCR beta sequences accurately predicted HLA-A and HLA-B alleles in most subjects.

The PCR had 60 Vbeta and 13 Jbeta primers. Measured with immunoSEQ multiplex PCR; TCRdb has only the in-frame clones, and not every one. The sample totals 75,000 to 90,000 clones. Germline CDR1 MGHRA, CDR2 YSYEKL. V lost 3 bases, J lost 0 bases, and 11 bases lay in between. CDR3 size: 15 residues. In regard to this clone: Its antigen remains unidentified.

The chain couples TRBV4-1 to TRBJ2-5, with a weak D call TRBD2 (6 bases). This TCR was recovered from a woman in her fifties or sixties in good health and CMV-seronegative. Sequencing was performed on PBMCs. CDR3 nucleotide sequence: TGCGCCAGCAGCCAGAATAGCGGTGACCAAGAGACCCAGTACTTC. It is translated as CASSQNSGDQETQYF.